This T cell receptor (beta chain) derives from a study of cytotoxic CD8 clonotypes in ibrutinib-treated CLL (dated by TCRdb to about 2021). About the study as a whole: In this cohort, 15 patients were treatment-naive and approximately ten were relapsed/refractory, while around 18 had unmutated IGHV. Cryopreserved peripheral blood mononuclear cells were collected before treatment, at response, and at either disease progression or sustained remission. Partial responses were observed in 24 patients and complete responses in 2; after a median follow-up of about 69 months, remission was maintained in approximately 15 patients and progression was observed in about twelve. Samples at response were collected after a median of 12 months of treatment, with a range of about 6 to 40 months. Patients were still on ibrutinib when every remission and progressive disease sample was collected. On average, each sample had approximately 280,000 productive templates and more than 75,000 productive rearrangements. Of the 85 to 90 participants in the trial, 20 to 30 had longitudinal samples available.

Study-wide conclusions, independent of this receptor: Clonality rose at ibrutinib response, remained stable during sustained remission, and dropped back toward baseline at progression. At baseline, clonality was higher than in age-matched healthy donors and showed a strong correlation with circulating CD8+ T-cell counts. Sampling times were not matched between patients in sustained remission and patients whose disease was progressing, and lymph node repertoires were not examined. Public clonotypes were rare and either shrank or stayed stable during treatment, and the rise in clonality at ibrutinib response reflected expansion of private clonotypes.

To note about this clone: It lacks a known antigen. Base qualities were left out, and no much larger clone turns up one base away.

A MiSeq instrument was used for deep resolution sequencing, which targeted depths ranging from 1 in 1 million up to 1 in 200,000 T cells, with coverage averaging 10x for each clonotype. TCR beta libraries were generated with the immunoSEQ hsTCRB Kit. The paper's processing steps were these. The data were analyzed with ImmunoSEQ Analyzer and ImmunoSEQ Data Assistant, and V, D and J gene assignments followed IMGT definitions. Clonality was computed as one minus normalized Shannon entropy of productive rearrangement frequencies, ranging from 0 to 1. Only overrepresented clonotypes making up at least 0.05% of each patient's repertoire were included in the public clonotype analysis. Thirteen age-matched healthy donor repertoires from immuneACCESS were used as controls for clonality. The immuneACCESS repertoire file appears here via TCRdb, limited to in-frame rearrangements. These files lack a portion of the clones; in checked studies, under half of the deficit traces to unresolved V genes, and the cause of the others is not known. V and J calls and clone size are as listed in that table; D and trimming were resolved from the DNA. Recorded for this sample are 76,000 or so clones; approximately 87% of them occurred a single time. The top ten hold about 38% of the sample.

The germline V gene encodes CDR1 SGHDN and CDR2 FVKESK. Trimming takes 1 base from V and 7 bases from J, and the germline ends sit 5 bases apart. The CDR3 runs 11 amino acids, cysteine and phenylalanine included. The only DNA kept is the CDR3, 33 bases in frame from the first base. The time point label corresponds to: around 25 months on ibrutinib. For TCR beta library preparation, roughly 2 micrograms of genomic DNA were isolated from cryopreserved PBMCs. Longitudinal blood samples from CLL patients receiving ibrutinib monotherapy were subjected to high-throughput TCR beta sequencing. The patients took part in an open-label, single-center phase 2 trial of ibrutinib monotherapy.

This chain joins TRBV14 to TRBJ2-7, with the D gene not confidently named. This clonotype was sampled from a human donor with chronic lymphocytic leukemia. The specimen was PBMCs, collected after 24 months of ibrutinib treatment. The CDR3 region reads CASSQASEQYF. The DNA reads TGTGCCAGCAGCCAAGCAAGTGAGCAGTACTTC.